The T cell receptor (beta chain) under discussion was sequenced for a study of blood T cell repertoires in COVID-19. Looking at the study overall: From the United States, Italy and Spain came samples of acute and convalescent COVID-19. T cells, B-cell-depleted T cells, or PBMCs supplied cDNA or gDNA.

This CDR3 has 15 residues. Germline V gene lookup returns CDR1 KGHSY and CDR2 FQNENV. V shed 0 bases and J shed 0 bases, with 7 bases lying between them. The assay was immunoSEQ multiplex PCR, and TCRdb's table has in-frame clones only and misses some. Here the sample spans about 190,000 clones, about 90% being singletons. The V gene is TRBV16, the J gene TRBJ2-3; no clear D gene. Material: peripheral blood. The receptor was isolated from a man aged 55 to 70 with active or convalescent COVID-19. The CDR3 coding sequence is TGTGCCAGCAGCCAATCATGGCAGAGCACAGATACGCAGTATTTT. Translation: CASSQSWQSTDTQYF.